The clone carrying this T cell receptor (beta chain) showed up just once. This table comes from immunoSEQ multiplex PCR, and its TCRdb copy is limited to in-frame clones, with some not included. The table records around 21,000 clones, about nine tenths of them present only once. These data are taken from a study of T cell changes during pregnancy in multiple sclerosis. Trimming pared 9 bases from V and 0 bases from J, leaving 7 bases between. The CDR3 loop spans 12 amino acids. Germline V lookup: CDR1 PRHDT, CDR2 FYEKMQ (reference sequence). Source: CD8+ T cells from peripheral blood mononuclear cells, taken after pregnancy. The chain joins TRBV13 to TRBJ2-3, with a possible D match to TRBD2 (5 bases). This sequence originates from a female donor in good health, enrolled as a control in a pregnancy study. The CDR3 region is CASGLSTDTQYF. CDR3 in DNA: TGTGCCAGTGGACTGAGCACAGATACGCAGTATTTT.